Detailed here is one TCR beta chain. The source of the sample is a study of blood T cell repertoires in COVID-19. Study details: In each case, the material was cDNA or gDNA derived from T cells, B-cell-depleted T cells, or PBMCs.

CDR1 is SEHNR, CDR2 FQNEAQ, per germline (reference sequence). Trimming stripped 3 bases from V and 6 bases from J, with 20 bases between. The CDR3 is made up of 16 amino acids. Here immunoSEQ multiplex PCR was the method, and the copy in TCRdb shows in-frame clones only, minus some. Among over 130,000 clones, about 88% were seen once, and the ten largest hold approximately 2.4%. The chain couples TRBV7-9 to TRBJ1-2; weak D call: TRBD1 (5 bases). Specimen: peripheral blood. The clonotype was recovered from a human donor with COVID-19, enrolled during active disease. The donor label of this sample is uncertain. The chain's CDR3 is CASSFETIQRGDGYTF. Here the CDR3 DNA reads TGTGCCAGCAGCTTTGAGACCATACAAAGGGGCGATGGCTACACCTTC. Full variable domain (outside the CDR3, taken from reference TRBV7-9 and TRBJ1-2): DTGVSQNPRHKITKRGQNVTFRCDPISEHNRLYWYRQTLGQGPEFLTYFQNEAQLEKSRLLSDRFSAERPKGSFSTLEIQRTEQGDSAMYLCASSFETIQRGDGYTFGSGTRLTVV.